A single sample gave rise to the 21 T cell receptor beta chains below, sequenced in a study of CD8 T cells in Susac syndrome. RNA, at about 0.45 to 1 ug, was reverse transcribed with random hexamers. TCRdb analysed the immunoSEQ multiplex PCR reads with MiXCR anew, one entry per CDR3 protein. The sample consists of approximately 170,000 distinct CDR3 sequences, roughly 94% of them appearing once. Material: CD4+ T cells from PBMCs. These receptors were taken from a human donor with multiple sclerosis.

The genes are TRBV7-9 and TRBJ1-2, with 9 bases that match TRBD1. Trimming took 4 bases from V and 5 from J; bases not matched to a gene: 5. The CDR3 has 14 residues. Germline-derived CDR1 and CDR2 are SEHNR and FQNEAQ (reference sequence). This CDR3 is CASSWGTGKYGYTF. DNA of the CDR3: TGTGCCAGCAGCTGGGGGACAGGGAAATATGGCTACACCTTC.

The chain couples TRBV6-2 or TRBV6-3 to TRBJ2-7; unclear D gene. Per the germline V gene, CDR1 is MNHEY and CDR2 is SVGEGT. The length of the CDR3 is 14 residues. Trimming removed 7 bases at V and 2 bases at J, with 15 bases between. The CDR3 sequence: CASNDPPGPYEQYF. The CDR3 DNA follows: TGTGCCAGCAACGACCCGCCGGGTCCCTACGAGCAGTACTTC.

The V gene is TRBV19, the J gene TRBJ1-2; TRBD1 agrees at 7 bases. J gave up 4 bases and V 7 bases, and 9 bases lay outside the gene matches. Germline CDR1 LNHDA, CDR2 SQIVND (reference sequence). The length of the CDR3 is 14 residues. The CDR3 is CASTQDRPIYGYTF. The CDR3 DNA follows: TGTGCCAGTACCCAGGACAGGCCAATCTATGGCTACACCTTC.

The chain employs TRBV2 and TRBJ2-1; 7 nucleotides align to TRBD2. The germline gives CDR1 SNHLY, CDR2 FYNNEI. J was trimmed by 5 bases and V by 11 bases; bases with no gene match: 30. The CDR3 spans 20 residues. As DNA, the CDR3 is TGTGCCGACGGGGGGACCAGCGGTGGGTTGTTCCGGGAGCTTAACAATGAGCAGTTCTTC. Translated, it gives CADGGTSGGLFRELNNEQFF.

The chain employs TRBV28 and TRBJ1-1, with a possible D match to TRBD1 (5 bases). The V end was cut by 4 bases, the J end by 1 base, with 13 bases between. Germline CDR1 MDHEN, CDR2 SYDVKM. The CDR3 is 15 amino acids. The DNA for the CDR3 is TGTGCCAGCAGTTCGCAGGGACGATCGAACACTGAAGCTTTCTTT. Translating gives CASSSQGRSNTEAFF.

This chain connects TRBV24-1 to TRBJ2-1; D may be TRBD1 (6 bases). V was trimmed by 5 bases and J by 8 bases, leaving 18 bases between them. Germline values: CDR1 KGHDR, CDR2 SFDVKD. This CDR3 is built from 15 residues. The CDR3 region has the DNA TGTGCCACCAGTGCCCACGTGGGGGCTATCTATGAGCAGTTCTTC. Translating gives CATSAHVGAIYEQFF.

The chain recombines TRBV18 with TRBJ2-3; D may be TRBD1 (5 bases). The length of the CDR3 is 14 residues. The V and J ends lost 6 bases and 4 bases respectively, with 14 bases between them. Germline CDR1 reads KGHSH; CDR2 reads LQKENI. DNA for the CDR3: TGTGCCAGCTCTCTACAGGTTTTCCCAGATACGCAGTATTTT. Its protein is CASSLQVFPDTQYF.

This clonotype was seen just once. The chain recombines TRBV11-2 with TRBJ2-3; D is perhaps TRBD1 (6 bases). The V and J ends lost 6 bases and 5 bases respectively, with 9 bases between them. Germline CDR1 SGHAT, CDR2 FQNNGV. CDR3 size: 12 residues. The CDR3 here is CASRRTEDTQYF. CDR3 coding DNA: TGTGCCAGCAGACGGACAGAAGATACGCAGTATTTT.

The chain links TRBV12-3 or TRBV12-4 to TRBJ2-7, with 11 bases lining up with TRBD2. The V segment lost 2 bases and the J segment 7 bases; nucleotides outside the gene matches: 7. CDR3 length equals 15 residues. CDR3 DNA sequence: TGTGCCAGCAGTTTAAAAACTAGCGGGAGTAGGGAGCAGTACTTC. Translated, it gives CASSLKTSGSREQYF.

The chain has TRBV6-6 and TRBJ2-5; tentative D call: TRBD1 (6 bases). Looked up from germline, CDR1 is MNHNY and CDR2 is SVGAGI (reference sequence). The CDR3 totals 14 residues. Deletions cut 6 bases from V and 5 bases from J, with 16 bases between. DNA for the CDR3: TGTGCCAGCAGCTTGACAGGTGACTGGGAGACCCAGTACTTC. As protein: CASSLTGDWETQYF.

The chain combines TRBV5-1 with TRBJ2-1; perhaps TRBD2 as D (6 bases). Trimming took 5 bases from V and 0 from J, leaving 9 bases between them. The germline V gene has CDR1 SGHRS and CDR2 YFSETQ. This CDR3 is 14 amino acids long. The CDR3 protein is CASSSGDSYNEQFF. The CDR3 DNA is TGCGCCAGCAGTTCGGGGGACTCCTACAATGAGCAGTTCTTC.

This rearrangement joins TRBV12-3 or TRBV12-4 to TRBJ2-5, with 8 bases aligning to TRBD1. V shed 3 bases, J shed 4 bases, and the junction held 4 bases outside the gene matches. This CDR3 comprises 14 residues. This CDR3 reads CASSFGQGGETQYF. CDR3 bases: TGTGCCAGCAGTTTCGGACAGGGAGGAGAGACCCAGTACTTC.

V usage is TRBV6-2 or TRBV6-3 and J usage is TRBJ2-1; a possible D gene is TRBD1 (5 bases). Germline V CDR1 and CDR2: MNHEY, SVGEGT. This CDR3 comprises 12 residues. Trimming pared 7 bases from V and 4 bases from J, leaving 8 bases between. The CDR3 region has the DNA TGTGCCAGCACAGACAGTTACAATGAGCAGTTCTTC. It codes for CASTDSYNEQFF.

This clonotype has more than one count but fewer than ten. The chain joins TRBV4-3 to TRBJ2-7; D might be TRBD1 or TRBD2, each matching 5 bases. Germline CDR1 reads LGHNA; CDR2 reads YSLEER. Trimming left V 5 bases short and J 4 bases short, with 18 bases between. This CDR3 is built from 15 residues. CDR3 sequence reads: CASSEGVTPGYEQYF. The DNA for the CDR3 is TGCGCCAGCAGCGAAGGGGTCACCCCGGGGTACGAGCAGTACTTC.

V gene TRBV5-1 combines with J gene TRBJ1-1, with unresolved D. CDR1 SGHRS and CDR2 YFSETQ come from the germline V gene. Trimming pared 6 bases from V and 0 bases from J, leaving 9 bases between. This CDR3 region has 13 residues. The CDR3 region is CASTAQVNTEAFF. The CDR3 DNA follows: TGCGCCAGCACCGCCCAGGTGAACACTGAAGCTTTCTTT.

CDR3 sequence: CSARREWENIQYF. CDR3 in DNA: TGCAGTGCTAGAAGGGAGTGGGAAAACATTCAGTACTTC. The chain has TRBV20-1 and TRBJ2-4; TRBD2 might be the D (5 bases). Germline V lookup: CDR1 DFQATT, CDR2 SNEGSKA (reference sequence). The CDR3 sequence is 13 residues long. Trimming removed 2 bases from V and 5 bases from J, with 10 bases in between.

V is TRBV5-1 and J is TRBJ1-2; no definite D call. CDR3 size: 12 residues. The V gene lost 5 bases and the J gene lost 8 bases, with 13 bases spanning the gap. CDR1 is SGHRS and CDR2 is YFSETQ in the germline V gene. CDR3 sequence: CASRNPLEGYTF. The CDR3 coding sequence is TGCGCCAGCAGGAACCCCTTGGAGGGCTACACCTTC.

The chain recombines TRBV13 with TRBJ1-5, with TRBD1 as a possible D gene (6 bases). V gave up 3 bases and J gave up 5 bases, with 11 bases separating them. This CDR3 contains 14 residues. In germline, CDR1 is PRHDT, CDR2 FYEKMQ (reference sequence). The CDR3, as DNA: TGTGCCAGCAGCTTTGGGGGGCCTGATCAGCCCCAGCATTTT. Translating gives CASSFGGPDQPQHF.

The CDR3: CASGPAGLYGYTF. Here the CDR3 DNA reads TGTGCCAGCGGCCCGGCGGGACTCTATGGCTACACCTTC. The genes are TRBV28 and TRBJ1-2; D is possibly TRBD1 (5 bases). The CDR3 extends over 13 amino acids. The germline gives CDR1 MDHEN, CDR2 SYDVKM. Trimming took off 8 bases at V and 4 bases at J, with 14 bases between the two ends.

The chain employs TRBV6-1 and TRBJ1-2; TRBD1 aligns across 7 bases. The germline gives CDR1 MNHNS, CDR2 SASEGT. The CDR3 spans 17 residues. V dropped 6 bases and J dropped 3; count of bases not matched to a gene: 16. This chain's CDR3 is CASRTPQGRSRYYGYTF. The CDR3, as DNA: TGTGCCAGCAGAACCCCACAGGGGAGGTCACGTTACTATGGCTACACCTTC.

The CDR3 loop is CASRGRGLSTDTQYF. The CDR3 region has the DNA TGCGCCAGCAGGGGGCGAGGGCTTAGCACAGATACGCAGTATTTT. The J gene is TRBJ2-3, the V gene TRBV23-1, with D tentatively TRBD1 or TRBD2 (5 bases each). TRBV23-1 is recorded as an ORF, its role being uncertain. The V and J ends lost 6 bases and 0 bases respectively, with 13 bases between them. The CDR3 runs 15 residues.